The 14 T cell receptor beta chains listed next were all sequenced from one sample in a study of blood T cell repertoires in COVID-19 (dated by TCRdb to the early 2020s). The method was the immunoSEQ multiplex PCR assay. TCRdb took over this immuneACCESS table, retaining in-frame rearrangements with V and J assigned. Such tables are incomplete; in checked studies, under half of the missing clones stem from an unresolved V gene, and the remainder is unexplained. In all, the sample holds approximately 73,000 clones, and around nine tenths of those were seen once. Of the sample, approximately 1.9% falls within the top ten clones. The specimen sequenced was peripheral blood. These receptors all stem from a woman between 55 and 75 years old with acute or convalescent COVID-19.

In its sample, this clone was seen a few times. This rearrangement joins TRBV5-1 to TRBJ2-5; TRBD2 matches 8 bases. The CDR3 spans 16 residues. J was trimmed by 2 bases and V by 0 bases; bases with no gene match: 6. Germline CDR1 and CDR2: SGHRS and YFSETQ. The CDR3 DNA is TGCGCCAGCAGCTTGGATTTAGCGGGATTTCAAGAGACCCAGTACTTC. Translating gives CASSLDLAGFQETQYF.

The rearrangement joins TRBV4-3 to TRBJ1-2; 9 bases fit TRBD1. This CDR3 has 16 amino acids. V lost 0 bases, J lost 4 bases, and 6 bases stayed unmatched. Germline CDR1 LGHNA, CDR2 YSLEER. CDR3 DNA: TGCGCCAGCAGCCAAGATCTTGGGACAGGGCCCTATGGCTACACCTTC. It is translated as CASSQDLGTGPYGYTF.

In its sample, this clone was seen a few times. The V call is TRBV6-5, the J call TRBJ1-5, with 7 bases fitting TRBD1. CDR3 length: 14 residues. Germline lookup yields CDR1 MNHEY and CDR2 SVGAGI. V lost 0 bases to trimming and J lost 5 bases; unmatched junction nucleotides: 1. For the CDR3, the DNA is TGTGCCAGCAGTTACTCGACAGGGCATCAGCCCCAGCATTTT. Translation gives CASSYSTGHQPQHF.

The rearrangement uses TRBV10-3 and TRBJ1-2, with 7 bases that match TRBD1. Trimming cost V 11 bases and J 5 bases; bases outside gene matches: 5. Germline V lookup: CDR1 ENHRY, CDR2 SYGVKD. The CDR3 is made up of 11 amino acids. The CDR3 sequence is CAVTGAYGYTF. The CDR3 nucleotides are TGTGCCGTCACAGGGGCGTATGGCTACACCTTC.

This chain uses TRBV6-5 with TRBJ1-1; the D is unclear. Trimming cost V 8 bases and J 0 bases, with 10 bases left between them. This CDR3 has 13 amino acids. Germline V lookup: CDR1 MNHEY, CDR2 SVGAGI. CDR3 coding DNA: TGTGCCAGCCAACAGCTCCTGAACACTGAAGCTTTCTTT. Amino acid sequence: CASQQLLNTEAFF.

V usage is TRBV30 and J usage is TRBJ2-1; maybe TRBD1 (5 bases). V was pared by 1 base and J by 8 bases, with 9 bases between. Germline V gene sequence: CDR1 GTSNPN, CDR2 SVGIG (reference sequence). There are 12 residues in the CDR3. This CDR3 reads CAWSGGFHEQFF. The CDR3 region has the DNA TGTGCCTGGAGTGGGGGCTTCCATGAGCAGTTCTTC.

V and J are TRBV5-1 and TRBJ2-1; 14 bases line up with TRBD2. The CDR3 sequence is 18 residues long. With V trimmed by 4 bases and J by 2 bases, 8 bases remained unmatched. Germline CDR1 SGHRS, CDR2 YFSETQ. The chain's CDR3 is CASSNAGTSGGPYNEQFF. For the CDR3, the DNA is TGCGCCAGCAGCAACGCCGGGACTAGCGGGGGACCCTACAATGAGCAGTTCTTC.

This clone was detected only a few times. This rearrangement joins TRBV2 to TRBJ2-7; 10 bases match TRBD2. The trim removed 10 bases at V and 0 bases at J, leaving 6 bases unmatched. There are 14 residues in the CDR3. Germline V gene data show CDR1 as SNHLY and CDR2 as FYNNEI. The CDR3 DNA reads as TGTGCCAATATAGCGGGAGGCAGCTCCTACGAGCAGTACTTC. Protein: CANIAGGSSYEQYF.

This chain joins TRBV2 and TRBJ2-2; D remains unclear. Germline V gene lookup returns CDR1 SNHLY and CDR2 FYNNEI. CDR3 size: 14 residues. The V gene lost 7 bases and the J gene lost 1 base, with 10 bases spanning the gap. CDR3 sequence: CASTLTRNTGELFF. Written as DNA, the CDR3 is TGTGCCAGCACCCTAACCCGGAACACCGGGGAGCTGTTTTTT.

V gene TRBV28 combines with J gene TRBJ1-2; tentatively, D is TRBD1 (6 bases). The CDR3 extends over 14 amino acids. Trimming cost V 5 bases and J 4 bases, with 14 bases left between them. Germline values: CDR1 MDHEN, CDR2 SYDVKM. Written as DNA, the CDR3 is TGTGCCAGCAGTAGGGGGGGAGGAGGCTATGGCTACACCTTC. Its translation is CASSRGGGGYGYTF.

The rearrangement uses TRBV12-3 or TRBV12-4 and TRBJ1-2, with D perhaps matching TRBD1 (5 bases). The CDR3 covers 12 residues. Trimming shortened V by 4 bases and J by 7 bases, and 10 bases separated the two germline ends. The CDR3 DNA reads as TGTGCCAGCAGTTCAGGGTTGGGTGGCTACACCTTC. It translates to CASSSGLGGYTF.

The CDR3 sequence is CTGWFATNEKLFF. In DNA, the CDR3 is TGCACCGGTTGGTTTGCAACTAATGAAAAACTGTTTTTT. The rearrangement uses TRBV29-1 and TRBJ1-4; no definite D call. The germline CDR1 and CDR2 sequences are SQVTM and ANQGSEA. The CDR3 has 13 residues.

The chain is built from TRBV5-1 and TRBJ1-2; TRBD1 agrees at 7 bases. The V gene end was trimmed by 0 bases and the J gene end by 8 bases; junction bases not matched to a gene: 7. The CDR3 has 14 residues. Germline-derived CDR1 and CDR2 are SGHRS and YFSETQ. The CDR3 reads CASSLAETGDGYTF. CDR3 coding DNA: TGCGCCAGCAGCTTGGCCGAAACAGGGGACGGCTACACCTTC.

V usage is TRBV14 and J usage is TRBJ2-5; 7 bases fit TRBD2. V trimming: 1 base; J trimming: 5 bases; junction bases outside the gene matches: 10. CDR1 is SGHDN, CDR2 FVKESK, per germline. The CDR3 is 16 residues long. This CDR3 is CASSQVMVLAAETQYF. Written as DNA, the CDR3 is TGTGCCAGCAGCCAAGTGATGGTTCTAGCGGCGGAGACCCAGTACTTC.